This TCR beta chain was captured in a study of molecular identifiers for immune sequencing clone quantification. TCRdb re-analysed the PCR reads in MiXCR, keeping a single row per CDR3 protein. This table has about 640,000 distinct CDR3 sequences, 15% to 20% appearing once. This CDR3 has 12 residues. Between the trimmed V and J ends, which lost 5 bases and 5 bases, there was a span of 6 bases. From germline, CDR1 is SGHAT and CDR2 FQNNGV. Only a few counts were recorded for this clonotype. Source material for naive CD8 libraries was about 19,000 to 1,000,000 sorted cells, with 10%, 30% or 50% RNA. Material: naive CD8+ T cells from blood, with Jurkat cell RNA spiked in. The subset denotes: FACS-sorted CD8+CD4-CCR7+CD45RA+ naive T cells. This TCR came from a human donor in good health. Some libraries in this study had Jurkat cell RNA spiked in. This chain links TRBV11-2 with TRBJ2-2, with unresolved D. Written as DNA, the CDR3 is TGTGCCAGCAGCCCAATGACCGGGGAGCTGTTTTTT. This codes for CASSPMTGELFF.